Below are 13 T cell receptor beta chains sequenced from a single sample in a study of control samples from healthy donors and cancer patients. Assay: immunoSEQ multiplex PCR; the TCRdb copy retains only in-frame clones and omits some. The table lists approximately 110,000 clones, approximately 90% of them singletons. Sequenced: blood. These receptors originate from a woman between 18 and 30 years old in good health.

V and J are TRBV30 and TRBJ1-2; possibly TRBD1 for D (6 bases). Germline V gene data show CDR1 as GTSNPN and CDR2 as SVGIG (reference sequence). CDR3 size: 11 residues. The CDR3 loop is CAEGENYGYTF. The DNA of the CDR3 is TGTGCGGAGGGGGAAAACTATGGCTACACCTTC.

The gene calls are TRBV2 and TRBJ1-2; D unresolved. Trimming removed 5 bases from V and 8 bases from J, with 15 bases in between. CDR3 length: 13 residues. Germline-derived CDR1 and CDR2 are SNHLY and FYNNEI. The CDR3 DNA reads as TGTGCCAGCAGTATCGTACAGAGTAGGGGCTACACCTTC. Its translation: CASSIVQSRGYTF.

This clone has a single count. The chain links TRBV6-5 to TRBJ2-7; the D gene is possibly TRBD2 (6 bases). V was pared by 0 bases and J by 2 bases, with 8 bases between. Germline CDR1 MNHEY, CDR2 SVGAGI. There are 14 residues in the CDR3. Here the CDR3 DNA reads TGTGCCAGCAGTTACTCATCTAGCGCCTACGAGCAGTACTTC. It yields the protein CASSYSSSAYEQYF.

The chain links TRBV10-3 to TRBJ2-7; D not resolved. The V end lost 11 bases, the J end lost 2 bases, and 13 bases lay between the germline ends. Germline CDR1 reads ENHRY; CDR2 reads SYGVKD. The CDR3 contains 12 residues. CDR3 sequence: CASHPPAYEQYF. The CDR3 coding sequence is TGTGCCTCCCACCCCCCGGCCTACGAGCAGTACTTC.

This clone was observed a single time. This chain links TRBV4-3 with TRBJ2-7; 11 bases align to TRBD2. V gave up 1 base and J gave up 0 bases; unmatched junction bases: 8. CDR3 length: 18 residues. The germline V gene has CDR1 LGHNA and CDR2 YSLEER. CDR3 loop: CASSQAIGTSGSSYEQYF. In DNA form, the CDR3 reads TGCGCCAGCAGCCAAGCAATCGGGACTAGCGGAAGCTCCTACGAGCAGTACTTC.

The CDR3 nucleotides read TGTGCCATCAGTGTGGCGATTAAAGAGACCCAGTACTTC. Amino acid sequence: CAISVAIKETQYF. The rearrangement joins TRBV10-3 to TRBJ2-5, with unresolved D. CDR3 length equals 13 residues. Germline V gene sequence: CDR1 ENHRY, CDR2 SYGVKD. V lost 4 bases and J lost 3, with 9 bases in between.

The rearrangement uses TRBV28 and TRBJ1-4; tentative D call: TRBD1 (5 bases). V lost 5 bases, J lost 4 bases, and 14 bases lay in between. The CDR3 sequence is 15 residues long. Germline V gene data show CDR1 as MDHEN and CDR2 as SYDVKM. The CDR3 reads CASSLLRDGNEKLFF. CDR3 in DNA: TGTGCCAGCAGTCTGCTGCGGGACGGTAATGAAAAACTGTTTTTT.

The CDR3 nucleotides read TGTGCCAGCAGCATCAACCGGGGTACGAACACTGAAGCTTTCTTT. Translating it yields CASSINRGTNTEAFF. J is TRBJ1-1 and V is TRBV11-2; D ambiguous. The germline V gene encodes CDR1 SGHAT and CDR2 FQNNGV. Between the trimmed V and J ends, which lost 5 bases and 1 base, there was a span of 14 bases. The CDR3 is made up of 15 amino acids.

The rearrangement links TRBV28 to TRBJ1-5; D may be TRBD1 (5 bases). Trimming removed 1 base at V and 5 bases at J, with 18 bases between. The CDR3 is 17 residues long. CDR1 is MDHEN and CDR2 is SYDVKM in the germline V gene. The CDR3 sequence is CASSLSTGTPYDQPQHF. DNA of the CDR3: TGTGCCAGCAGTTTATCAACCGGGACCCCGTACGATCAGCCCCAGCATTTT.

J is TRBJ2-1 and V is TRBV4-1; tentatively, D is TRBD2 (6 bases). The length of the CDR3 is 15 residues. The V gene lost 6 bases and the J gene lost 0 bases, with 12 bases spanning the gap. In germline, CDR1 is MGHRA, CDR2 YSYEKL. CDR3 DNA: TGCGCCAGCAGGGAGCGGGCCATCTCCTACAATGAGCAGTTCTTC. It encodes CASRERAISYNEQFF.

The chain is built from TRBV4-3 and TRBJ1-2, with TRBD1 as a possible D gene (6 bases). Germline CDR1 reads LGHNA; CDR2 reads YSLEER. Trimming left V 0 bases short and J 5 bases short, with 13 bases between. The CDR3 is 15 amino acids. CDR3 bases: TGCGCCAGCAGCCAAGAAGAGGGACACATTTATGGCTACACCTTC. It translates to CASSQEEGHIYGYTF.

CDR3 sequence (DNA): TGTGCCAGCAGCTTAGTCCCCCAAGAGACCCAGTACTTC. It yields the protein CASSLVPQETQYF. This chain joins TRBV7-3 and TRBJ2-5; D remains ambiguous. Looked up from germline, CDR1 is SGHTA and CDR2 is FQGTGA. This CDR3 spans 13 amino acids. V gave up 2 bases and J gave up 1 base, with 5 bases separating them.

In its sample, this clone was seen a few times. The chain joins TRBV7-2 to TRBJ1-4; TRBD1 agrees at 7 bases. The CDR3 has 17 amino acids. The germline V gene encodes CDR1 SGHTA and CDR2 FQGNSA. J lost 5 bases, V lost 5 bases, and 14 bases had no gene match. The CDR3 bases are TGTGCCAGCAGCCCCAAGATCCGGGGACAGATAAATGAAAAACTGTTTTTT. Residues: CASSPKIRGQINEKLFF.